The 27 T cell receptor beta chains below all came from one sample that was sequenced in a study of T cell clonality in common variable immunodeficiency. The assay was immunoSEQ multiplex PCR, and TCRdb's table has in-frame clones only and misses some. Sampling found under 50,000 clones, none seen once. Source material: peripheral blood mononuclear cells. The receptors were sampled from a person aged 18 to 70 in good health.

This clone was found many times. The missing CDR3 end, 3 residues past where the read stops, is filled in from the germline J gene. The V gene is TRBV27, the J gene TRBJ1-1; 9 positions agree with TRBD1. The V gene's germline CDR1 is MNHEY and CDR2 SMNVEV (reference sequence). This CDR3 has 14 amino acids. V gave up 6 bases and J gave up 4 bases; unmatched junction bases: 6. CDR3 DNA (partial): TGTGCCAGCAGCATGACAGGGGGGGGCACTGAA. Residues: CASSMTGGGTE. The whole CDR3 sequence reads CASSMTGGGTEAFF.

This clone was observed many times. The CDR3 goes on 3 residues after the read ends, and that part is filled in from the germline J gene. The gene calls are TRBV2 and TRBJ1-4; maybe TRBD1 (6 bases). Germline lookup yields CDR1 SNHLY and CDR2 FYNNEI. This CDR3 has 15 amino acids. Between the trimmed V and J ends, which lost 5 bases and 2 bases, there was a span of 12 bases. The covered CDR3 bases are TGTGCCAGCAGTAGGCTCAGGGGTACTAATGAAAAA. This sequence encodes CASSRLRGTNEK. The entire CDR3 reads CASSRLRGTNEKLFF. Full variable domain (outside the CDR3, taken from reference TRBV2 and TRBJ1-4): EPEVTQTPSHQVTQMGQEVILRCVPISNHLYFYWYRQILGQKVEFLVSFYNNEISEKSEIFDDQFSVERPDGSNFTLKIRSTKLEDSAMYFCASSRLRGTNEKLFFGSGTQLSVL.

This clone was detected many times. The read gets to within 3 residues of the CDR3 end, and the germline J gene fills in the rest. The V and J genes are TRBV6-1 and TRBJ1-6; D not certain. The length of the CDR3 is 16 residues. CDR1 and CDR2 (germline): MNHNS, SASEGT. Trimming shortened V by 4 bases and J by 4 bases, and 14 bases separated the two germline ends. The CDR3 here is CASSADTEPYNSPLHF. The covered CDR3 bases are TGTGCCAGCAGTGCTGACACCGAACCGTATAATTCACCC.

This clone showed up many times. The read ends 3 residues shy of where the CDR3 ends; the end is completed using the germline J gene. The rearrangement uses TRBV19 and TRBJ2-7; possibly TRBD1 for D (6 bases). Germline CDR1 LNHDA, CDR2 SQIVND (reference sequence). The CDR3 sequence is 12 residues long. Trimming took off 4 bases at V and 5 bases at J, with 9 bases between the two ends. Incomplete CDR3 DNA: TGTGCCAGTAGTACCAGGACAGACGAG. As protein: CASSTRTDE. The complete CDR3 sequence is CASSTRTDEQYF.

Ten or more counts support this clone. The read halts 3 residues ahead of the CDR3 end, with the missing end drawn from the germline J gene. The chain is built from TRBV19 and TRBJ2-3; 8 bases line up with TRBD2. The CDR3 extends over 14 amino acids. Germline CDR1 reads LNHDA; CDR2 reads SQIVND (reference sequence). J lost 4 bases, V lost 7 bases, and 7 bases had no gene match. CDR3 sequence reads: CASTKAGAADTQYF. The CDR3 bases that were read are TGTGCCAGTACCAAAGCGGGAGCCGCAGATACG.

This clone has a count of ten or more. The read ends 3 residues early relative to the CDR3; the germline J gene fills the gap. The chain combines TRBV27 with TRBJ2-7; TRBD1 is a possible D gene (6 bases). The CDR3 extends over 14 amino acids. The germline V gene encodes CDR1 MNHEY and CDR2 SMNVEV (reference sequence). Trimming took off 2 bases at V and 2 bases at J, with 10 bases between the two ends. The CDR3 protein is CASSLLQGAYEQYF. The covered CDR3 bases are TGTGCCAGCAGTTTACTACAGGGAGCCTACGAG.

This clone was seen repeatedly, ten times or more. The CDR3 goes on 3 residues after the read ends, and that part is filled in from the germline J gene. Other DNA sequences in this sample translate to the same CDR3. The chain couples TRBV6-2 or TRBV6-3 to TRBJ1-2, with 12 bases aligning to TRBD1. The CDR3 consists of 16 residues. Unmatched junction bases numbered 9, after V lost 6 bases and J lost 4 bases. CDR1 MNHEY and CDR2 SVGEGT come from the germline V gene. The CDR3 here is CASSSTGTGGSYGYTF. The part of the CDR3 DNA that was read is TGTGCCAGCAGCTCCACCGGGACAGGGGGCAGCTATGGC.

The sample holds many counts of this clone. The sequenced fragment ends 3 residues before the CDR3 boundary, so the rest is inferred from the germline J gene. The chain has TRBV10-3 and TRBJ1-4, with 8 bases fitting TRBD1. Germline V gene lookup returns CDR1 ENHRY and CDR2 SYGVKD. CDR3 size: 15 residues. V lost 3 bases to trimming and J lost 4 bases; unmatched junction nucleotides: 4. The sequenced CDR3 bases are TGTGCCATCAGTGATCCAGGGGGCCGTAATGAAAAA. It specifies CAISDPGGRNEK. The whole CDR3 protein is CAISDPGGRNEKLFF.

This clone was counted many times. CDR3 DNA, as far as it was read: TGCGCCAGCAGCAGAAAGGGACAGTCCTACGAG. It codes for CASSRKGQSYE. The full CDR3 protein is CASSRKGQSYEQYF. The chain couples TRBV5-1 to TRBJ2-7; TRBD1 aligns across 7 bases. The missing CDR3 end, 3 residues past where the read stops, is filled in from the germline J gene. Per the germline V gene, CDR1 is SGHRS and CDR2 is YFSETQ. This CDR3 is 14 amino acids long. J gave up 1 base and V 4 bases, and 5 bases lay outside the gene matches.

This clone was counted at least ten times. A much bigger clone sits one base away, suggesting this may be a read error. The observed sequence ends 3 residues before the CDR3 terminus, with the missing tail filled in from the germline J gene. The genes are TRBV20-1 and TRBJ1-6, with D unclear. CDR1 and CDR2 (germline): DFQATT, SNEGSKA (reference sequence). The CDR3 extends over 16 amino acids. CDR3 region: CSAGDGSSLENSPLHF. CDR3 bases read: TGCAGTGCTGGAGATGGGTCGTCCCTAGAAAATTCACCC.

Ten or more counts support this clone. The read ends 3 residues before the CDR3 terminus; that terminus is restored from the germline J gene. The genes are TRBV10-3 and TRBJ2-7; D call uncertain. CDR1 and CDR2 from the germline V gene are ENHRY and SYGVKD. The CDR3 sequence is 17 residues long. V lost 2 bases, J lost 2 bases, and 19 bases lay in between. The DNA read from the CDR3 is TGTGCCATCAGTGAGCCCACATGGCTGGAAGACACCTACGAG. This gives the protein CAISEPTWLEDTYE. The whole CDR3 sequence is CAISEPTWLEDTYEQYF.

This clone was seen repeatedly, ten times or more. The CDR3 is cut off 3 residues early in the read; its end comes from the germline J gene. The J gene is TRBJ2-5, the V gene TRBV20-1, with no clear D. CDR3 size: 15 residues. Trimming took off 0 bases at V and 2 bases at J, with 13 bases between the two ends. Germline CDR1 DFQATT, CDR2 SNEGSKA (reference sequence). The sequenced CDR3 bases are TGCAGTGCTAGAGATCGAAGGGCAGCTCAAGAGACC. It codes for CSARDRRAAQET. The whole CDR3 sequence reads CSARDRRAAQETQYF.

Turning to this clone: Sequencing ends 3 residues short of the CDR3 end; the germline J gene provides the rest. The rearrangement uses TRBV7-4 and TRBJ2-3; 14 nucleotides line up with TRBD2. Germline V CDR1 and CDR2: SGHVT, SQSDAQ. The ends lost 5 bases at V and 4 bases at J; junction bases unmatched: 11. This CDR3 is 18 amino acids long. CDR3 DNA (partial): TGTGCCAGCAGCCGCGGGCCGACTAGCGGGGGGGCCTCAGATACG. Its protein is CASSRGPTSGGASDT. The complete CDR3 reads CASSRGPTSGGASDTQYF.

This clone has just a few counts. The read halts 3 residues ahead of the CDR3 end, with the missing end drawn from the germline J gene. The V call is TRBV18, the J call TRBJ1-1, with D perhaps matching TRBD1 (5 bases). Per the germline V gene, CDR1 is KGHSH and CDR2 is LQKENI. The CDR3 extends over 18 amino acids. Here the CDR3 reads CASSPDTALGLAAYEAFF. The sequenced CDR3 bases are TGTGCCAGCTCACCGGACACGGCTCTGGGACTAGCGGCTTACGAG.

This clone was counted ten times or more. The CDR3 end is not reached by the read, which stops 3 residues before it; the germline J gene fills it in. The V gene is TRBV30, the J gene TRBJ2-3, with 13 bases fitting TRBD2. J lost 4 bases, V lost 3 bases, and 4 bases had no gene match. This CDR3 is 15 amino acids long. CDR1 GTSNPN and CDR2 SVGIG come from the germline V gene (reference sequence). The DNA read from the CDR3 is TGTGCCTGGAGCCCCGGACTAGCGGGAGCAGATACG. Protein sequence: CAWSPGLAGADT. The whole CDR3 sequence reads CAWSPGLAGADTQYF.

This clone was found many times. The CDR3 end falls 3 residues outside the read, so it is completed with the germline J gene. Other DNA sequences in this sample translate to the same CDR3. This sequence joins TRBV15 and TRBJ2-1, with 8 bases lining up with TRBD1. The CDR3 spans 15 residues. Unmatched junction bases numbered 8, after V lost 4 bases and J lost 6 bases. CDR1 is LNHNV and CDR2 is YYDKDF in the germline V gene (reference sequence). This CDR3 reads CATSIQGAYSNEQFF. The DNA read from the CDR3 is TGTGCCACCAGCATCCAGGGGGCTTACTCCAATGAG.

This clone occurred many times. Sequencing ends 3 residues short of the CDR3 end; the germline J gene provides the rest. This chain links TRBV30 with TRBJ2-7, with D possibly TRBD2 on 8 matching bases. This CDR3 is built from 14 residues. Deletions cut 2 bases from V and 4 bases from J, with 15 bases between. Per germline, CDR1 GTSNPN and CDR2 SVGIG (reference sequence). Partial CDR3 DNA: TGTGCCTGGAGTCGGGACAGCGGGAGTTACGAG. Protein: CAWSRDSGSYE. The full CDR3 reads CAWSRDSGSYEQYF.

This clone has a count of ten or more. The missing CDR3 end, 3 residues past where the read stops, is filled in from the germline J gene. The rearrangement joins TRBV20-1 to TRBJ1-6; D is possibly TRBD1 (5 bases). This CDR3 has 16 amino acids. Germline V CDR1 and CDR2: DFQATT, SNEGSKA (reference sequence). The V gene lost 1 base and the J gene lost 0 bases, with 10 bases spanning the gap. The covered CDR3 bases are TGCAGTGCTAGAGGATACAGGAGCTCCTATAATTCACCC. Residues: CSARGYRSSYNSP. The whole CDR3 region reads CSARGYRSSYNSPLHF.

This clone was observed at least ten times. The DNA ends 3 residues before the CDR3 does, and the rest of the CDR3 is filled in from the germline J gene. The chain joins TRBV7-6 to TRBJ2-3, with 9 bases identical to TRBD2. After removal of 5 bases from V and 5 bases from J, the junction contained 11 bases not matched to a gene. The CDR3 totals 16 residues. Germline-derived CDR1 and CDR2 are SGHVS and FNYEAQ. The DNA read from the CDR3 is TGTGCCAGCAGCCCTCGGTTAGCGGGGGCCCTAGATACG. Residues: CASSPRLAGALDT. The complete CDR3 sequence is CASSPRLAGALDTQYF.

This clone appeared many times. Read coverage stops 3 residues before the CDR3 terminus; the germline J gene supplies the remainder. The chain combines TRBV29-1 with TRBJ2-1; no firm D call. V gave up 2 bases and J gave up 5 bases, with 4 bases separating them. CDR3 length: 11 amino acids. The germline CDR1 and CDR2 sequences are SQVTM and ANQGSEA. The CDR3 loop is CSVEQDNEQFF. The CDR3 DNA, read in part, is TGCAGCGTTGAACAGGACAATGAG.

This clone was found many times. Read coverage stops 3 residues before the CDR3 terminus; the germline J gene supplies the remainder. The chain links TRBV20-1 to TRBJ2-2; a possible D gene is TRBD1 (6 bases). Germline values: CDR1 DFQATT, CDR2 SNEGSKA (reference sequence). The CDR3 is 15 amino acids. Trimming took 5 bases from V and 3 from J, leaving 16 bases between them. The CDR3 sequence is CSAAVAGVYTGELFF. CDR3 DNA (partial): TGCAGTGCTGCTGTGGCAGGGGTGTACACCGGGGAG.

Details on this clone: With the read ending 3 residues before the CDR3 end, the germline J gene is used to fill in that end. The V and J genes are TRBV2 and TRBJ1-3, with 7 bases fitting TRBD1. V was clipped by 6 bases and J by 1 base; unmatched bases: 6. The CDR3 is 15 amino acids. The germline gives CDR1 SNHLY, CDR2 FYNNEI. CDR3 residues: CASRIEQGSGNTIYF. Incomplete CDR3 DNA: TGTGCCAGCAGGATAGAACAGGGGTCTGGAAACACC. Filled out from reference TRBV2 and TRBJ1-3, the complete variable domain reads EPEVTQTPSHQVTQMGQEVILRCVPISNHLYFYWYRQILGQKVEFLVSFYNNEISEKSEIFDDQFSVERPDGSNFTLKIRSTKLEDSAMYFCASRIEQGSGNTIYFGEGSWLTVV.

This clone was counted at least ten times. The sequenced fragment ends 3 residues before the CDR3 boundary, so the rest is inferred from the germline J gene. The chain employs TRBV20-1 and TRBJ1-1; D is undetermined. This CDR3 region has 14 residues. The germline V gene encodes CDR1 DFQATT and CDR2 SNEGSKA (reference sequence). Trimming took 1 base from V and 0 from J, leaving 9 bases between them. This chain's CDR3 is CSARVAVMNTEAFF. The sequenced part of the CDR3 DNA is TGCAGTGCTAGAGTAGCAGTTATGAACACTGAA.

This clone was detected many times. The read ends 3 residues shy of where the CDR3 ends; the end is completed using the germline J gene. The chain has TRBV7-6 and TRBJ1-1; D might be TRBD1 (5 bases). Trimming took 1 base from V and 1 from J, leaving 7 bases between them. Germline assignment: CDR1 SGHVS and CDR2 FNYEAQ. The CDR3 runs to 14 residues. Partial CDR3 DNA: TGTGCCAGCAGCTTAGAGGGGCCGAACACTGAA. Amino acids: CASSLEGPNTE. The whole CDR3 protein is CASSLEGPNTEAFF.

This clone was counted many times. The read comes to an end 3 residues before the CDR3 does, leaving the germline J gene to fill in the end. The chain combines TRBV28 with TRBJ2-5, with D perhaps matching TRBD2 (6 bases). V was pared by 6 bases and J by 1 base, with 6 bases between. The germline V gene has CDR1 MDHEN and CDR2 SYDVKM. This CDR3 has 12 residues. The DNA read from the CDR3 is TGTGCCAGCAGGGGACTCCAAGAGACC. It specifies CASRGLQET. Given in full, the CDR3 is CASRGLQETQYF.

This clone was observed many times. The read gets to within 3 residues of the CDR3 end, and the germline J gene fills in the rest. The chain combines TRBV6-1 with TRBJ2-7; 12 bases are shared with TRBD2. J gave up 3 bases and V 1 base, and 1 base lay outside the gene matches. CDR1 is MNHNS, CDR2 SASEGT, per germline. The CDR3 extends over 15 amino acids. CDR3 sequence: CASSEGLAGVYEQYF. CDR3 DNA (partial): TGTGCCAGCAGTGAAGGACTAGCGGGAGTCTACGAG.

At least ten counts were recorded for this clone. The read ends 3 residues before the CDR3 terminus; that terminus is restored from the germline J gene. This chain connects TRBV18 to TRBJ1-6; no firm D call. In germline, CDR1 is KGHSH, CDR2 LQKENI. CDR3 length: 14 amino acids. V was shortened by 3 bases and J by 7 bases, with 10 bases between the two germline ends. The part of the CDR3 DNA that was read is TGTGCCAGCTCACCGAATGGCTCCAATTCACCC. Translation gives CASSPNGSNSP. Given in full, the CDR3 is CASSPNGSNSPLHF.